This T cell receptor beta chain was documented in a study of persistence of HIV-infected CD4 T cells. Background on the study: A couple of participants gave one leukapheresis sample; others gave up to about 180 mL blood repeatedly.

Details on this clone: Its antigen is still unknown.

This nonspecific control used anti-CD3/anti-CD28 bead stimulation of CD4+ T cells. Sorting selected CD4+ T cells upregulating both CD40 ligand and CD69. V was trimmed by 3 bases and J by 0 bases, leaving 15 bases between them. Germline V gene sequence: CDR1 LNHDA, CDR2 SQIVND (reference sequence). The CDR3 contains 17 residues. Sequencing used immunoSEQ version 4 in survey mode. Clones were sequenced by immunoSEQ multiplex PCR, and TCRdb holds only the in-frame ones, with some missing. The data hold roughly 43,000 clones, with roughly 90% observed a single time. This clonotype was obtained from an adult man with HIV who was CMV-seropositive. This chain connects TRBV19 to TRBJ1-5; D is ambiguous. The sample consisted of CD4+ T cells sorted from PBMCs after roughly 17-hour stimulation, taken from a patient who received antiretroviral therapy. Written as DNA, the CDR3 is TGTGCCAGTAGTATGGACCCGAACTTCTATAGCAATCAGCCCCAGCATTTT. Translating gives CASSMDPNFYSNQPQHF.